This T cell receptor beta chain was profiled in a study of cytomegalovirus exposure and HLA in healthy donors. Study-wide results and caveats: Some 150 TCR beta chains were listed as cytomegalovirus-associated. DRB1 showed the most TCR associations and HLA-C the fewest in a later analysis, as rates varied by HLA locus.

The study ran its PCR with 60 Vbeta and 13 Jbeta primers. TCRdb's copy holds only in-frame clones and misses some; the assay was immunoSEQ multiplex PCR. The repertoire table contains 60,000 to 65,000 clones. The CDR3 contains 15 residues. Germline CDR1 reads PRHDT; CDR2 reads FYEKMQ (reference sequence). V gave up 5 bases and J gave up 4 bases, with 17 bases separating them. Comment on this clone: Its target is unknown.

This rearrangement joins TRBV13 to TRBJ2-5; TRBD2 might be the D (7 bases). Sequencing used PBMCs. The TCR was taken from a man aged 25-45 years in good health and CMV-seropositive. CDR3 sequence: CASSLRGGPGETQYF. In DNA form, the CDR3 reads TGTGCCAGCAGCCTAAGGGGGGGCCCAGGAGAGACCCAGTACTTC.